This T cell receptor beta chain was found in a study of CD8+CD57+ T cells in acquired aplastic anemia. Regarding the study as a whole: Shared by patients and controls, approximately 29 CD8+ CDR3s were abundant in patients. Any difference that existed in CD8+ Simpson's diversity between patients and controls was not significant.

Genomic DNA templated the TCR beta VDJ and CDR3 profiling. Using its own MiXCR run on the reads, TCRdb lists one record per CDR3 protein. The profile covers hundreds of thousands of distinct CDR3 sequences, with about two thirds appearing a single time and more than 3.5% taken by the ten largest. Per germline, CDR1 SEHNR and CDR2 FQNEAQ (reference sequence). With 3 bases removed from V and 2 bases from J, the gap between germline ends came to 14 bases. The CDR3 is made up of 17 amino acids. This clonotype was counted at least ten times. Its antigen is currently unknown. Sample: sorted CD4+, CD8+, or CD8+CD57+ T cells (not recorded which) from PBMCs. This clonotype originated in a human donor in good health, serving as a control. The V and J genes are TRBV7-9 and TRBJ2-6, with D uncertain. CDR3 in amino acids: CASSFTSQGAGANVLTF. DNA for the CDR3: TGTGCCAGCAGCTTTACCTCCCAAGGCGCTGGGGCCAACGTCCTGACTTTC. Full variable domain (outside the CDR3, taken from reference TRBV7-9 and TRBJ2-6): DTGVSQNPRHKITKRGQNVTFRCDPISEHNRLYWYRQTLGQGPEFLTYFQNEAQLEKSRLLSDRFSAERPKGSFSTLEIQRTEQGDSAMYLCASSFTSQGAGANVLTFGAGSRLTVL.